These 27 T cell receptor beta chains were sequenced from one sample in a study of T cells in Graves' hyperthyroidism and ophthalmopathy (dated by TCRdb to the late 2010s). Preparation of the library involved multiplex PCR. The instrument given in TCRdb is Illumina HiSeq 2000. TCR beta CDR3 regions were amplified from RNA transcripts. For the first round of RT-PCR on the TCR CDR3, the HTBI primer set was used together with the Qiagen OneStep RT-PCR kit. Using fastp at Q25 and MiXCR, TCRdb reprocessed the public reads and kept productive beta chains. Every distinct CDR3 protein forms one entry, paired with its most common genes and DNA. For this sample there are over 300,000 distinct CDR3 sequences; roughly 13% appear just once. The ten largest clones capture about a third of the sample. Sequencing used blood. The receptors were sampled from a woman aged 40 to 55 with Graves' ophthalmopathy.

This clonotype was seen ten or more times. The V and J genes are TRBV12-3 or TRBV12-4 and TRBJ1-1, with D perhaps matching TRBD1 (5 bases). Trimming pared 7 bases from V and 1 base from J, leaving 13 bases between. The CDR3 length is 14 residues. CDR3 nucleotide sequence: TGTGCCAGCACTAACCCGGGGGAGAACACTGAAGCTTTCTTT. Translation: CASTNPGENTEAFF.

In this sample, this clonotype turned up many times. The chain employs TRBV11-2 and TRBJ2-1, with no clear D. Trimming stripped 6 bases from V and 4 bases from J, with 10 bases between. Germline CDR1 reads SGHAT; CDR2 reads FQNNGV. The length of the CDR3 is 13 residues. CDR3 loop: CASRPDGYNEQFF. CDR3 sequence (DNA): TGTGCCAGCAGACCAGACGGATACAATGAGCAGTTCTTC.

V gene TRBV4-1 combines with J gene TRBJ2-5; tentatively, D is TRBD1 or TRBD2 (5 bases each). V shed 4 bases and J shed 3 bases, with 12 bases lying between them. Germline-derived CDR1 and CDR2 are MGHRA and YSYEKL. This CDR3 region has 14 residues. The CDR3 nucleotides read TGCGCCAGCAGCCGGGGGAACAGCAAAGAGACCCAGTACTTC. It is translated as CASSRGNSKETQYF.

This clonotype was observed a few times. The rearrangement uses TRBV20-1 and TRBJ2-3, with 8 positions matching TRBD2. Germline CDR1 reads DFQATT; CDR2 reads SNEGSKA (reference sequence). V lost 6 bases, J lost 6 bases, and 17 bases stayed unmatched. This CDR3 region has 16 residues. The DNA for the CDR3 is TGCAGTGCCCGAGGGGGACGGGAGGGAACCGCCGATACGCAGTATTTT. Translation: CSARGGREGTADTQYF.

This clonotype was counted at least ten times. The CDR3 is CASSKGRNQETQYF. DNA for the CDR3: TGTGCCAGCAGTAAGGGACGGAACCAAGAGACCCAGTACTTC. The chain combines TRBV2 with TRBJ2-5; D tentatively fits TRBD1 or TRBD2 (5 bases each). With 5 bases removed from V and 0 bases from J, the gap between germline ends came to 10 bases. The germline V gene has CDR1 SNHLY and CDR2 FYNNEI. The CDR3 covers 14 residues.

This clonotype was detected many times. This chain uses TRBV28 with TRBJ1-6; D unresolved. CDR3 size: 10 residues. The V end was cut by 8 bases, the J end by 7 bases, with 3 bases between. Per germline, CDR1 MDHEN and CDR2 SYDVKM. CDR3 sequence reads: CASGNSPLHF. DNA for the CDR3: TGTGCCAGCGGGAATTCACCCCTCCACTTT. Drawing the rest from reference TRBV28 and TRBJ1-6, the complete variable domain is DVKVTQSSRYLVKRTGEKVFLECVQDMDHENMFWYRQDPGLGLRLIYFSYDVKMKEKGDIPEGYSVSREKKERFSLILESASTNQTSMYLCASGNSPLHFGNGTRLTVT.

Many counts were recorded for this clonotype. V gene TRBV20-1 combines with J gene TRBJ2-3, with 13 nucleotides matching TRBD2. Germline V CDR1 and CDR2: DFQATT, SNEGSKA (reference sequence). Unmatched junction bases numbered 5, after V lost 0 bases and J lost 5 bases. The CDR3 loop spans 16 amino acids. This CDR3 is CSARETSGRPGDTQYF. The CDR3 DNA reads TGCAGTGCTAGAGAGACTAGCGGGAGGCCGGGAGATACGCAGTATTTT.

This clonotype was seen many times. The chain is built from TRBV27 and TRBJ2-6, with D uncertain. V was cut by 6 bases and J by 4 bases, with 4 bases left in between. Germline CDR1 MNHEY, CDR2 SMNVEV (reference sequence). The CDR3 is 12 residues long. As DNA, the CDR3 is TGTGCCAGCAGCCCAGGGGCCAACGTCCTGACTTTC. Amino acids: CASSPGANVLTF.

This clonotype appeared many times. The rearrangement uses TRBV12-3 or TRBV12-4 and TRBJ1-1; perhaps TRBD1 as D (6 bases). V was pared by 6 bases and J by 4 bases, with 12 bases between. This CDR3 contains 13 residues. This CDR3 is CASRQGFVTEAFF. The CDR3 DNA sequence: TGTGCCAGCAGACAGGGTTTTGTCACTGAAGCTTTCTTT.

In this sample, this clonotype turned up many times. V and J are TRBV6-1 and TRBJ1-1; D is unresolved. Germline V gene lookup returns CDR1 MNHNS and CDR2 SASEGT. Trimming took 7 bases from V and 2 from J, leaving 14 bases between them. The CDR3 is 14 residues long. CDR3 in DNA: TGTGCCAGCAAAATTTCCGGAAAAAACACTGAAGCTTTCTTT. This gives the protein CASKISGKNTEAFF.

The chain couples TRBV11-2 to TRBJ2-3; 13 nucleotides align to TRBD2. Germline V gives CDR1 SGHAT, CDR2 FQNNGV. The junction had 3 bases not matched to a gene; V was cut back by 5 bases and J by 4 bases. The CDR3 is 15 amino acids. DNA for the CDR3: TGTGCCAGCAGCCGGACTAGCGGGGGCTCAGATACGCAGTATTTT. This translates into CASSRTSGGSDTQYF.

This clonotype appeared a few times. This sequence joins TRBV6-2 or TRBV6-3 and TRBJ2-7; no definite D call. V lost 0 bases and J lost 6, with 12 bases in between. The CDR3 loop spans 14 amino acids. Germline CDR1 reads MNHEY; CDR2 reads SVGEGT. The CDR3 loop is CASSYSGSPGEQYF. Written as DNA, the CDR3 is TGTGCCAGCAGTTACTCAGGGTCCCCCGGCGAGCAGTACTTC.

The rearrangement uses TRBV19 and TRBJ1-4; tentatively, D is TRBD1 (5 bases). The germline gives CDR1 LNHDA, CDR2 SQIVND (reference sequence). V dropped 4 bases and J dropped 4 bases, with 10 bases sitting between them. This CDR3 spans 14 amino acids. DNA of the CDR3: TGTGCCAGTAGTACCAGGGAACTTAATGAAAAACTGTTTTTT. As protein: CASSTRELNEKLFF.

This clonotype was detected many times. The V gene is TRBV12-3 or TRBV12-4, the J gene TRBJ2-3, with D possibly matching TRBD2 (5 bases). V lost 2 bases to trimming and J lost 2 bases, with 17 bases between them. The CDR3 has 17 residues. The CDR3 is CASSLKIVDYATDTQYF. CDR3 DNA sequence: TGTGCCAGCAGTTTAAAGATCGTCGACTACGCCACAGATACGCAGTATTTT.

V gene TRBV30 combines with J gene TRBJ1-2, with D maybe TRBD1 (6 bases). The CDR3 length is 13 residues. Trimming took off 2 bases at V and 4 bases at J, with 11 bases between the two ends. Germline V gene data show CDR1 as GTSNPN and CDR2 as SVGIG (reference sequence). CDR3 sequence (DNA): TGTGCCTGGAGTTCAGACAGGACCTATGGCTACACCTTC. It codes for CAWSSDRTYGYTF.

This clonotype was picked up a small number of times. The CDR3 region is CASSVAPSYTEAFF. CDR3 bases: TGTGCCAGCAGCGTAGCACCCTCCTACACTGAAGCTTTCTTT. V usage is TRBV9 and J usage is TRBJ1-1; D not resolved. Germline assignment: CDR1 SGDLS and CDR2 YYNGEE. V was clipped by 0 bases and J by 3 bases, with 9 bases between them. There are 14 residues in the CDR3.

This clonotype was seen many times. The chain combines TRBV7-9 with TRBJ1-6; no reliable D call. This CDR3 contains 15 residues. Germline V CDR1 and CDR2: SEHNR, FQNEAQ (reference sequence). V was clipped by 4 bases and J by 7 bases, with 14 bases between them. The DNA for the CDR3 is TGTGCCAGCAGCTCCCCCCGGGATTTGAATTCACCCCTCCACTTT. It translates to CASSSPRDLNSPLHF.

This clonotype was seen at least ten times. The chain is built from TRBV20-1 and TRBJ2-5, with 8 bases that match TRBD1. CDR3 length equals 14 residues. Germline-derived CDR1 and CDR2 are DFQATT and SNEGSKA (reference sequence). V lost 4 bases and J lost 7; bases outside the gene matches: 11. CDR3 loop: CSAIGQGAGRTQYF. The CDR3 DNA reads as TGCAGTGCTATTGGACAGGGCGCTGGGCGGACCCAGTACTTC.

This clonotype has only a few counts. The chain employs TRBV3-1 and TRBJ2-7; 8 bases map to TRBD1. The CDR3 is 15 residues long. Germline CDR1 reads LGHDT; CDR2 reads YNNKEL (reference sequence). With 1 base clipped from V and 3 bases from J, the junction kept 5 bases outside the gene matches. As DNA, the CDR3 is TGTGCCAGCAGCCAAGGGCAGGGGGCGGGCTACGAGCAGTACTTC. It specifies CASSQGQGAGYEQYF.

This clonotype was seen repeatedly, ten times or more. The genes are TRBV6-1 and TRBJ1-6; no clear D gene. Germline V CDR1 and CDR2: MNHNS, SASEGT. V lost 4 bases, J lost 7 bases, and 11 bases lay in between. This CDR3 contains 14 residues. The DNA of the CDR3 is TGTGCCAGCAGTGTGGCAGCGAAAAATTCACCCCTCCACTTT. It encodes CASSVAAKNSPLHF.

This clonotype was counted between two and nine times. The V gene is TRBV3-1, the J gene TRBJ2-1; D is perhaps TRBD2 (6 bases). V was clipped by 4 bases and J by 9 bases, with 22 bases between them. CDR3 size: 16 residues. Looked up from germline, CDR1 is LGHDT and CDR2 is YNNKEL (reference sequence). CDR3 sequence: CASSLRLDPKGGEQFF. CDR3 bases: TGTGCCAGCAGCCTGCGACTAGACCCGAAGGGTGGTGAGCAGTTCTTC.

V gene TRBV6-2 or TRBV6-3 combines with J gene TRBJ2-7; tentatively, D is TRBD1 (6 bases). Germline V CDR1 and CDR2: MNHEY, SVGEGT. Between the trimmed V and J ends, which lost 2 bases and 0 bases, there was a span of 11 bases. The CDR3 consists of 15 residues. The CDR3 sequence is CASSYGTPISYEQYF. Written as DNA, the CDR3 is TGTGCCAGCAGTTACGGGACACCCATCTCCTACGAGCAGTACTTC.

About this clonotype itself: A read error is likely, as this CDR3 ends without the conserved phenylalanine or tryptophan. The chain carries TRBV20-1 and TRBJ1-6; TRBD1 is a possible D gene (5 bases). Deletions cut 6 bases from V and 4 bases from J, with 16 bases between. From germline, CDR1 is DFQATT and CDR2 SNEGSKA (reference sequence). CDR3 length equals 15 residues. CDR3 sequence: CSAKGTTLYNSPLHL. The CDR3 nucleotides read TGCAGTGCCAAAGGGACTACCCTTTATAATTCACCCCTCCACCTT.

This clonotype was picked up a small number of times. The V gene is TRBV20-1, the J gene TRBJ2-5; 16 positions match TRBD2. V trimming: 5 bases; J trimming: 6 bases; junction bases outside the gene matches: 12. Germline CDR1 and CDR2: DFQATT and SNEGSKA (reference sequence). The CDR3 runs to 17 residues. In DNA form, the CDR3 reads TGCAGTGCTTCTCACTCGGGACTAGCGGGGGGGAGGAAGACCCAGTACTTC. Translated, it gives CSASHSGLAGGRKTQYF.

This clonotype has at least ten counts. In DNA, the CDR3 is TGCAGTGCTCATTCGACTAGCGGGGGTGGGAGCACAGATACGCAGTATTTT. This encodes CSAHSTSGGGSTDTQYF. This rearrangement joins TRBV20-1 to TRBJ2-3; 12 nucleotides agree with TRBD2. Germline CDR1 and CDR2: DFQATT and SNEGSKA (reference sequence). V dropped 5 bases and J dropped 0; count of bases not matched to a gene: 9. CDR3 length: 17 amino acids.

This chain links TRBV29-1 with TRBJ1-5; D is unresolved. The V end was cut by 5 bases, the J end by 4 bases, with 12 bases between. Germline V gene data show CDR1 as SQVTM and CDR2 as ANQGSEA. The CDR3 contains 13 residues. CDR3 DNA sequence: TGCAGCGTTACCCAACAGAATAATCAGCCCCAGCATTTT. Translating it yields CSVTQQNNQPQHF.

The chain combines TRBV19 with TRBJ1-2; the D gene is possibly TRBD1 (5 bases). The CDR3 runs 14 residues. V was cut by 7 bases and J by 6 bases, with 18 bases left in between. Germline-derived CDR1 and CDR2 are LNHDA and SQIVND (reference sequence). The CDR3 DNA follows: TGTGCCAGTACTTACTCATCCCGGGGCCATGGCTACACCTTC. It is translated as CASTYSSRGHGYTF. Complete variable domain (other parts from reference TRBV19 and TRBJ1-2): DGGITQSPKYLFRKEGQNVTLSCEQNLNHDAMYWYRQDPGQGLRLIYYSQIVNDFQKGDIAEGYSVSREKKESFPLTVTSAQKNPTAFYLCASTYSSRGHGYTFGSGTRLTVV.